The sequence of this T cell receptor (beta chain) was determined in a study of cytomegalovirus exposure and HLA in healthy donors. Donors in the study were healthy people who gave bone marrow. Donors were nominally healthy when sampled, though unrecorded immune exposures were likely. Worth noting for this clone: Its antigen is currently unknown.

Primers for the PCR totalled 60 Vbeta and 13 Jbeta. Assay used: immunoSEQ multiplex PCR; TCRdb lists only in-frame clones, some missing. The repertoire consists of 100,000 to 150,000 clones, with about four fifths occurring once and the leading ten covering approximately 13%. Study-wide points: Later, an analysis found that common viral pathogens appeared to be linked with several of the most significant clusters. It was in a later analysis that TCR association rates were seen to vary by HLA locus, highest for DRB1 and lowest for HLA-C.

The CDR3 contains 14 residues. Germline V CDR1 and CDR2: ENHRY, SYGVKD. V dropped 6 bases and J dropped 1; count of bases not matched to a gene: 4. This TCR derives from a woman between 55 and 75 years old in good health and CMV-seropositive. Sequences were obtained from PBMCs. The genes are TRBV10-3 and TRBJ1-1; 8 bases line up with TRBD1. The CDR3 DNA reads TGTGCCATCAGGTCCGGACAGGGGAACACTGAAGCTTTCTTT. Protein sequence: CAIRSGQGNTEAFF.